This TCR beta chain came from a study of OX40 agonist ivuxolimab in advanced cancers. Study at large: Participants could have had prior anti-PD-1, anti-PD-L1 or anti-CTLA-4 therapy, and approximately 40% had some. Findings and caveats of the study: At 0.1 to 3.0 mg/kg, clonal expansion of CD4+ and CD8+ blood T cells had occurred by week 6.

Of note for this clone: Its antigen is still unknown.

Method: immunoSEQ multiplex PCR; TCRdb's copy keeps in-frame clones and lacks some. Here the sample spans 60,000 to 75,000 clones, 70% to 90% being singletons. The germline CDR1 and CDR2 sequences are LNHNV and YYDKDF (reference sequence). Trimming removed 0 bases from V and 0 bases from J, with 15 bases in between. The CDR3 is made up of 18 amino acids. This specimen consisted of CD4+ or CD8+ T cells sorted from blood, obtained in a trial of the OX40 agonist ivuxolimab. The clonotype comes from an adult with an advanced solid tumor such as melanoma, head and neck, liver or kidney cancer. The V call is TRBV15, the J call TRBJ1-3; tentatively, D is TRBD1 (5 bases). CDR3 nucleotide sequence: TGTGCCACCAGCAGAGATCCCCCAGGGCTGATCTCTGGAAACACCATATATTTT. It encodes CATSRDPPGLISGNTIYF.